This TCR beta chain was documented in a study of cytomegalovirus exposure and HLA in healthy donors. Regarding the study as a whole: A later analysis by the authors found several of the most significant clusters apparently linked to common viral pathogens.

13 Jbeta primers and 60 Vbeta primers were used for the PCR. TCRdb's table, derived via immunoSEQ multiplex PCR, lists solely in-frame clones and lacks some. The sample has around 100,000 clones; around 82% are singletons. Details on this clone: The antigen is not known.

Per germline, CDR1 SGHAT and CDR2 FQNNGV. The CDR3 loop spans 15 amino acids. J was trimmed by 6 bases and V by 5 bases; bases with no gene match: 12. The chain links TRBV11-2 to TRBJ1-2; TRBD1 agrees at 7 bases. The sample consisted of PBMCs. The clonotype comes from a woman aged 40 to 55 in good health and CMV-seronegative. The CDR3 nucleotides read TGTGCCAGCAGCGGACGACAGGGTCTGATAGATGGCTACACCTTC. Residues: CASSGRQGLIDGYTF.